These 5 T cell receptor beta chains came from one sample sequenced in a study of T-cell memory formation after mild COVID-19. From the 5' RACE reads, TCRdb called clonotypes with MiXCR, one entry per CDR3 protein. The table records 350,000 to 450,000 distinct CDR3 sequences, approximately 29% of them present only once. Sequenced: PBMCs or a T cell subset sorted from them (not recorded which). All receptors derive from an adult woman who had mild COVID-19 (a few samples of this study predate the infection). Cell type and time point are not known.

The CDR3 reads CASSLAPGRGYTF. CDR3 coding DNA: TGTGCCAGCAGCTTAGCCCCCGGACGGGGCTACACCTTC. The rearrangement links TRBV7-6 to TRBJ1-2; D is unresolved. V lost 0 bases and J lost 8, with 10 bases in between. The CDR3 length is 13 residues. The germline V gene encodes CDR1 SGHVS and CDR2 FNYEAQ.

This clonotype was observed at least ten times. The chain is built from TRBV20-1 and TRBJ2-3; 7 bases align to TRBD2. Germline trimming cut 5 bases from V and 1 base from J; bases unmatched to any gene: 3. Germline V gene data show CDR1 as DFQATT and CDR2 as SNEGSKA (reference sequence). The CDR3 covers 13 residues. CDR3 region: CSALTSGTDTQYF. The CDR3 bases are TGCAGTGCTCTAACTAGCGGCACAGATACGCAGTATTTT.

J is TRBJ1-1 and V is TRBV10-3; 9 bases are shared with TRBD1. The ends lost 10 bases at V and 0 bases at J; junction bases unmatched: 9. The CDR3 is 15 amino acids. Germline V gene lookup returns CDR1 ENHRY and CDR2 SYGVKD. Here the CDR3 reads CATTAQGAVNTEAFF. The CDR3 DNA follows: TGTGCCACAACCGCACAGGGGGCTGTGAACACTGAAGCTTTCTTT.

In this sample, this clonotype turned up a few times. The rearrangement links TRBV11-2 to TRBJ2-1; TRBD2 is a possible D gene (7 bases). Germline CDR1 and CDR2: SGHAT and FQNNGV. This CDR3 spans 15 amino acids. The V and J ends lost 5 bases and 1 base respectively, with 12 bases between them. The CDR3 spells CASSQEGGSYNEQFF. CDR3 DNA: TGTGCCAGCAGCCAGGAGGGGGGGTCCTACAATGAGCAGTTCTTC.

This clonotype appeared a few times. The chain has TRBV6-5 and TRBJ2-1, with 8 bases aligning to TRBD2. The germline V gene has CDR1 MNHEY and CDR2 SVGAGI. The CDR3 loop spans 15 amino acids. Trimming cost V 6 bases and J 10 bases; bases outside gene matches: 14. For the CDR3, the DNA is TGTGCCAGCAGGATTAGCGGGGCGATTGATAGGGAGCAGTTCTTC. Amino acid sequence: CASRISGAIDREQFF.